The subject of this entry is one TCR beta chain. This specimen comes from a study of blood T cells in healthy people across ages. Roughly 10 milliliters of peripheral blood were drawn from each donor. Then a second PCR, running roughly 7 to 11 cycles, was carried out with a sample-barcoded 5' primer and a J-beta primer mix. TCRdb re-derived calls from the 5' RACE reads in MiXCR, one entry per CDR3 protein. The profile shows hundreds of thousands of distinct CDR3 sequences, roughly 60% of them singletons. The TCR sequence derives from a young man in good health. The sequencing sample was made of blood.

The CDR3 protein is CASSPQGALYEQYF. The CDR3 region has the DNA TGTGCCAGCAGCCCACAGGGGGCATTGTACGAGCAGTACTTC. This sequence joins TRBV28 and TRBJ2-7; 9 nucleotides match TRBD1. Germline-derived CDR1 and CDR2 are MDHEN and SYDVKM. The CDR3 is 14 amino acids. V trimming: 6 bases; J trimming: 4 bases; junction bases outside the gene matches: 7.